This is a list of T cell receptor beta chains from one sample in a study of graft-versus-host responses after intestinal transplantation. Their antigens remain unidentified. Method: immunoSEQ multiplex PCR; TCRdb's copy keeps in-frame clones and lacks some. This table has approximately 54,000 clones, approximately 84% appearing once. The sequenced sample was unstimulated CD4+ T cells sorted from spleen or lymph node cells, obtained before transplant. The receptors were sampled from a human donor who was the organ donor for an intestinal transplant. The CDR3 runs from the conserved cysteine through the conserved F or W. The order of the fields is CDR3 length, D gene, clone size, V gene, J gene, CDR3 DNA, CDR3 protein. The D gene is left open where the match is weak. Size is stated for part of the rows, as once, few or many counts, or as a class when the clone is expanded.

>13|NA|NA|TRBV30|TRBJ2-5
TGTGCCTGGAGTGGGGGGGCGGGCGAGACCCAGTACTTC
CAWSGGAGETQYF
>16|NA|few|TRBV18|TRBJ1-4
TGTGCCAGCTCACCGCCTAAGGGAGCCTTTAATGAAAAACTGTTTTTT
CASSPPKGAFNEKLFF
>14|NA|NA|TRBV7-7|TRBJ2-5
TGTGCCAGCAGCCTTGGGGGGGCCTTAGAGACCCAGTACTTC
CASSLGGALETQYF
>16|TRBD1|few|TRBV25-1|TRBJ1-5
TGTGCCAGCAGTGAGGGGGGACAGTTAGGATCGGGGACCCGGCATTTT
CASSEGGQLGSGTRHF
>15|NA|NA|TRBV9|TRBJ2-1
TGTGCCAGCAGCGTAGTTAGGGGGATAAGGAATGAGCAGTTCTTC
CASSVVRGIRNEQFF
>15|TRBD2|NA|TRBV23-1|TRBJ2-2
TGCGCCAGCAATACAGCGGGAGGGGACACCGGGGAGCTGTTTTTT
CASNTAGGDTGELFF
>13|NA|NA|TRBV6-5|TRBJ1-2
TGTGCCAGCAGGGCCTCAGTGGGGGGGCGGCCAAACTTC
CASRASVGGRPNF
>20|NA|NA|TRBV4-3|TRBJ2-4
TGCGCCAGCAGCCAACAAATTACCAAGACATGGGGGCTAGCCAAAAACATTCAGTACTTC
CASSQQITKTWGLAKNIQYF
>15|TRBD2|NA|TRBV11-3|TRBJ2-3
TGTGCCAGCAGCTTATTAGCGGGAAGCACAGATACGCAGTATTTT
CASSLLAGSTDTQYF
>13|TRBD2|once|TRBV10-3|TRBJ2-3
TGTGCCATCTCGCTAGCGGGGGCAGATACGCAGTATTTT
CAISLAGADTQYF
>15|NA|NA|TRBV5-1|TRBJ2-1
TGCGCCAGCAGCGAGGGGGGCCTTACCTACAATGAGCAGTTCTTC
CASSEGGLTYNEQFF
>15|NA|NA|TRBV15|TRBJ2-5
TGTGCCACCAGCAGAGATCCCTGTTACCAAGAGACCCAGTACTTC
CATSRDPCYQETQYF
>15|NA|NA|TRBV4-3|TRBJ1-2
TGCGCCAGCAGCCAAGTCGTAGTCGGGCGCTATGGCTACACCTTC
CASSQVVVGRYGYTF
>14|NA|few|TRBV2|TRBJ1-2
TGTGCCAGCAGTGAAGAAGAGGGCTACTATGGCTACACCTTC
CASSEEEGYYGYTF
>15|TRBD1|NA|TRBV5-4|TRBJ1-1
TGTGCCAGCAGCCCACGGACAGGGGAGGGGACTGAAGCTTTCTTT
CASSPRTGEGTEAFF
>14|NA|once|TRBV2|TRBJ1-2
TGTGCCAGCGAATCTTGGACAGCGAACTATGGCTACACCTTC
CASESWTANYGYTF
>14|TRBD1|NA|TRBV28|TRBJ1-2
TGTGCCAGCAGTTTACGACAGGGGTCATATGGCTACACCTTC
CASSLRQGSYGYTF
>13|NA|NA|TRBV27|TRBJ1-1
TGTGCCAGCAGTCCCTTGAGGAACACTGAAGCTTTCTTT
CASSPLRNTEAFF
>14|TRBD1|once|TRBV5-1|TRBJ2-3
TGCGCCAGCAGCCCCGGGACAGCTACAGATACGCAGTATTTT
CASSPGTATDTQYF
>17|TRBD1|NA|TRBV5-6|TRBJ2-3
TGTGCCAGCAGTATATTCGGACAGGGGGGTGGCACAGATACGCAGTATTTT
CASSIFGQGGGTDTQYF
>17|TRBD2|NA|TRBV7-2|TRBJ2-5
TGTGCCAGCAGCTTAGTTCTAGGACTAGCGTACCAAGAGACCCAGTACTTC
CASSLVLGLAYQETQYF
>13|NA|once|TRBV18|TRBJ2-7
TGTGCCAGCTTGCCAGACAACGGCTACGAGCAGTACTTC
CASLPDNGYEQYF
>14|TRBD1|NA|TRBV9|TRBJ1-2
TGTGCCAGCAGCGTAGTAACAGGGGGTAATGGCTACACCTTC
CASSVVTGGNGYTF
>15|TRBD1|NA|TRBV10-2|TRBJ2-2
TGCGCCAGCAGTGGGACAGGGGCGAACACCGGGGAGCTGTTTTTT
CASSGTGANTGELFF
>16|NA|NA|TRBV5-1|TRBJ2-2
TGCGCCAGCAGGTACCCGGGGCGGGCAAACACCGGGGAGCTGTTTTTT
CASRYPGRANTGELFF
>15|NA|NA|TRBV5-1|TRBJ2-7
TGCGCCAGCAGCTTAGAATTAGGGACGGGGTACGAGCAGTACTTC
CASSLELGTGYEQYF
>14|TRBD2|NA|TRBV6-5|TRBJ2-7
TGTGCCAGCATTCCGGGACTAGGAACCTACGAGCAGTACTTC
CASIPGLGTYEQYF
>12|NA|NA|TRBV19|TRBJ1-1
TGTGCCAGTAAGTCAGGGAACACTGAAGCTTTCTTT
CASKSGNTEAFF
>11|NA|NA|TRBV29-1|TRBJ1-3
TGCAGCGTTGAAGTTGGAAACACCATATATTTT
CSVEVGNTIYF
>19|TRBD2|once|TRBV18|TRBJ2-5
TGTGCCAGCTCGAACCTTACCCTTACGTACCGGGGGGATCAAGAGACCCAGTACTTC
CASSNLTLTYRGDQETQYF
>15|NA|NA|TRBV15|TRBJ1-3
TGTGCCACCAGCAGAGAGTGGGGGCCGCGAAACACCATATATTTT
CATSREWGPRNTIYF
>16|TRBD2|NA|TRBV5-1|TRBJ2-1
TGCGCCAGCAGCTTGACTAGCGGGAGCTCCTACAATGAGCAGTTCTTC
CASSLTSGSSYNEQFF
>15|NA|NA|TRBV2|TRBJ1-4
TGTGCCAGCAAGTCTCAGGGTGCAACTAATGAAAAACTGTTTTTT
CASKSQGATNEKLFF
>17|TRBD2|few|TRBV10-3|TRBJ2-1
TGTGCCATCAGTGAGTCGGAAGGACTAGCGGGAGAGGATGAGCAGTTCTTC
CAISESEGLAGEDEQFF
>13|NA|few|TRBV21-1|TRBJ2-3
TGTGCCAGGACTAGCGGGAGCACAGATACGCAGTATTTT
CARTSGSTDTQYF
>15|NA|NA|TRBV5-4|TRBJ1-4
TGTGCCAGCAGCTTTAGCGGTCAGGGTAATGAAAAACTGTTTTTT
CASSFSGQGNEKLFF
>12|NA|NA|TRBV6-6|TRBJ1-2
TGTGCCAGCAGTTGGGACAACTATGGCTACACCTTC
CASSWDNYGYTF